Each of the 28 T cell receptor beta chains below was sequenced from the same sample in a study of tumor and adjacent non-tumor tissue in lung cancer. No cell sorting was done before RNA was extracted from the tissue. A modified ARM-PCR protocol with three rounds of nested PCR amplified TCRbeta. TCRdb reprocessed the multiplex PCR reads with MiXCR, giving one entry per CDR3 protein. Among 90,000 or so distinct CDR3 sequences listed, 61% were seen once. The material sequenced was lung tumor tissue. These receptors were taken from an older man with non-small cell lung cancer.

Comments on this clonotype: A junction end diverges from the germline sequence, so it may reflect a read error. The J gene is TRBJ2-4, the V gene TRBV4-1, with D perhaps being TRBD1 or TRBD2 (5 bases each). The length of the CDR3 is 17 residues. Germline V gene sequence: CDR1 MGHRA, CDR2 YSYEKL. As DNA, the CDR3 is TGCGCCAGCGGCGGGTTGCATGGGACCAGGGCCAAGAACATTCAGTACTTC. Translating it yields CASGGLHGTRAKNIQYF.

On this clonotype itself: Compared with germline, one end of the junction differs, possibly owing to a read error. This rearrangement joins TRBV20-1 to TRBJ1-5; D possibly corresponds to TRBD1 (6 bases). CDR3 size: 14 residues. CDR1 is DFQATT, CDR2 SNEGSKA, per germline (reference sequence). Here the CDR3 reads CSGRGGWGYQPQHF. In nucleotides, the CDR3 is TGCAGTGGTAGAGGGGGTTGGGGATATCAGCCCCAGCATTTT.

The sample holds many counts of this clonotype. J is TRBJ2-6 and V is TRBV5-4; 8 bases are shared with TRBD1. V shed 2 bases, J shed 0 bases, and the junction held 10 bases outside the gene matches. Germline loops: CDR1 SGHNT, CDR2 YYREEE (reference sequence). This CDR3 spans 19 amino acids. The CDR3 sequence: CASSLPLGTGVSGANVLTF. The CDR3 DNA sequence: TGTGCCAGCAGCTTACCCCTCGGGACAGGAGTCTCTGGGGCCAACGTCCTGACTTTC.

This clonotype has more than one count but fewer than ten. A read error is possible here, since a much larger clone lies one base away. The CDR3 protein is CSVGRGAAYEQYF. Here the CDR3 DNA reads TGCAGCGTTGGGAGAGGGGCAGCCTACGAGCAGTACTTC. The rearrangement joins TRBV29-1 to TRBJ2-7, with D possibly called TRBD1 or TRBD2 (5 bases each). V lost 4 bases and J lost 2, with 12 bases in between. Germline CDR1 SQVTM, CDR2 ANQGSEA. The CDR3 has 13 amino acids.

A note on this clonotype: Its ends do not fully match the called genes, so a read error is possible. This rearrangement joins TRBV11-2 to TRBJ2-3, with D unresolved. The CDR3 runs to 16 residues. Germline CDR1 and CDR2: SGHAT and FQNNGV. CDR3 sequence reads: CGSSLDATTSTDTQYF. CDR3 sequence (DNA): TGTGGCAGCAGCTTAGACGCGACGACTAGCACAGATACGCAGTATTTT.

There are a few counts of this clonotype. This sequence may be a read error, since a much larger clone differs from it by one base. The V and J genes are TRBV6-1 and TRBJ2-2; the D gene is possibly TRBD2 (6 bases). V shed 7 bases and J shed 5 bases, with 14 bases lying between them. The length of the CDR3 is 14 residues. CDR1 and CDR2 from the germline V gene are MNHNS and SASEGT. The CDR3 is CASNEEGRTGELFF. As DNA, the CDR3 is TGTGCCAGCAATGAGGAGGGGAGGACCGGGGAGCTGTTTTTT.

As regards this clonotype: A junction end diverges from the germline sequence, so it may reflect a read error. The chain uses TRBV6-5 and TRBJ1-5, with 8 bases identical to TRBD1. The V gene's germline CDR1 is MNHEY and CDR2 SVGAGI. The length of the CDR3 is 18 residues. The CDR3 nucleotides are TGTACCAGCAGTCAGCTGATGGACAGGGTGCAGATCAATCAGCCCCAGCATTTT. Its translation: CTSSQLMDRVQINQPQHF.

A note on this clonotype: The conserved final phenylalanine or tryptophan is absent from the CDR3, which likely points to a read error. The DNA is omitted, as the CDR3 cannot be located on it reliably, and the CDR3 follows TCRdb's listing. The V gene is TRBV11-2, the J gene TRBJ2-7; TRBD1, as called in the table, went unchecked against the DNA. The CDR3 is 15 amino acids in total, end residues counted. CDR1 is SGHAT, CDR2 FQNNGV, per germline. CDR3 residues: CASSLDKGGRYEQCI.

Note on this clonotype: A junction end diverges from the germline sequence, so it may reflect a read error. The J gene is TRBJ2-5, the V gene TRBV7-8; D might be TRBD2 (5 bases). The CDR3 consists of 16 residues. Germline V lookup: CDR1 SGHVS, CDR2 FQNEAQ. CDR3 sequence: CASNPTFGLLGETQHF. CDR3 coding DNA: TGTGCCAGCAACCCGACATTCGGACTTCTGGGAGAGACCCAGCACTTC. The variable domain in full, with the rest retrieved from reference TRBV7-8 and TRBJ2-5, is GAGVSQSPRYKVAKRGQDVALRCDPISGHVSLFWYQQALGQGPEFLTYFQNEAQLDKSGLPSDRFFAERPEGSVSTLKIQRTQQEDSAVYLCASNPTFGLLGETQHFGPGTRLLVL.

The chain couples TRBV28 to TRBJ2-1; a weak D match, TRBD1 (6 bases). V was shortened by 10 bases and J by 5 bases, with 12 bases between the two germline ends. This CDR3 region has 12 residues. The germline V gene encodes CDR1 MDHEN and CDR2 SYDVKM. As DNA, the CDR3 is TGTGCCACCAGGGGATTTAACAATGAGCAGTTCTTC. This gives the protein CATRGFNNEQFF.

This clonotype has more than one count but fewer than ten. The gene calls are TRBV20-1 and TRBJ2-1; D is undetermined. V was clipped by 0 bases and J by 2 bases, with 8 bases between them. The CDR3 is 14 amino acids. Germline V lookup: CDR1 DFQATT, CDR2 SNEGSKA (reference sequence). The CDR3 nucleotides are TGCAGTGCTAGAGATTTGAGGACCTACAATGAGCAGTTCTTC. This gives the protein CSARDLRTYNEQFF.

This CDR3 is CASSYSQGISLHF. CDR3 nucleotide sequence: TGTGCCAGCAGTTACAGTCAGGGGATCTCCCTCCACTTT. V is TRBV6-5 and J is TRBJ1-6; possible D gene TRBD1, 6 bases. Deletions cut 2 bases from V and 14 bases from J, with 13 bases between. The CDR3 loop spans 13 amino acids. CDR1 and CDR2 (germline): MNHEY, SVGAGI.

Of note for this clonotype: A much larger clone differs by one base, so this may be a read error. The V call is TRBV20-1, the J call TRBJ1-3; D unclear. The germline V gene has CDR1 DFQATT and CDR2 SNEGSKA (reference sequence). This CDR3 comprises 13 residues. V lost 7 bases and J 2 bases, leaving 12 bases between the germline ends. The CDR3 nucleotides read TGCAGTGTCCCCGCTCAGGCTGGAAACACCATATATTTT. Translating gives CSVPAQAGNTIYF.

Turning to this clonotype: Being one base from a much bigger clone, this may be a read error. CDR3 coding DNA: TGTGCCAGCAGTGAGAACAGATCCTATGGCTACACCTTC. Translated: CASSENRSYGYTF. The V call is TRBV6-1, the J call TRBJ1-2, with D hard to call. This CDR3 contains 13 residues. Germline V gene lookup returns CDR1 MNHNS and CDR2 SASEGT. Trimming shortened V by 3 bases and J by 4 bases, and 9 bases separated the two germline ends.

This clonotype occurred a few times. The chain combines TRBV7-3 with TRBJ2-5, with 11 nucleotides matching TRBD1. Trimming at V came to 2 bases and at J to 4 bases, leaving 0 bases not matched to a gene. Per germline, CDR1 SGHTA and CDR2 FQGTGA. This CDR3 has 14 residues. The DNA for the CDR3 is TGTGCCAGCAGCTTAGGGACAGGGGGAGAGACCCAGTACTTC. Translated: CASSLGTGGETQYF.

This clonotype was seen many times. The CDR3 nucleotides read TGCGCCAGCAGCCAAGAGCAAAATAGCGGGAGTTTGCATGAGCAGTTCTTC. Translation gives CASSQEQNSGSLHEQFF. The V call is TRBV4-1, the J call TRBJ2-1; 9 bases match TRBD2. Germline CDR1 reads MGHRA; CDR2 reads YSYEKL. Germline trimming cut 0 bases from V and 8 bases from J; bases unmatched to any gene: 11. The CDR3 is 17 amino acids.

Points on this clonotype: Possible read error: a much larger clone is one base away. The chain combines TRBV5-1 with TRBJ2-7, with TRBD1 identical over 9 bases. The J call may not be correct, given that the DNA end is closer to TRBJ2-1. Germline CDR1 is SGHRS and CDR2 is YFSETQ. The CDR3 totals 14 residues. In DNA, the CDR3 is TGCGCCAGCAGCTGGGGGGACAGGGACTACGAGCAGTTCTTC. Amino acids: CASSWGDRDYEQFF.

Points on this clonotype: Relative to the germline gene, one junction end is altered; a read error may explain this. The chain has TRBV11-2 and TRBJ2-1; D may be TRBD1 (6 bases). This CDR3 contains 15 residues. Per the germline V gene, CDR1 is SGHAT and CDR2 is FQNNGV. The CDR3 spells CASSFQGLGNNERFF. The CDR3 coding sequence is TGTGCTAGCAGCTTCCAGGGGCTAGGAAACAATGAGCGGTTCTTC. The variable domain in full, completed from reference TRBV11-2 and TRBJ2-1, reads EAGVAQSPRYKIIEKRQSVAFWCNPISGHATLYWYQQILGQGPKLLIQFQNNGVVDDSQLPKDRFSAERLKGVDSTLKIQPAKLEDSAVYLCASSFQGLGNNERFFGPGTRLTVL.

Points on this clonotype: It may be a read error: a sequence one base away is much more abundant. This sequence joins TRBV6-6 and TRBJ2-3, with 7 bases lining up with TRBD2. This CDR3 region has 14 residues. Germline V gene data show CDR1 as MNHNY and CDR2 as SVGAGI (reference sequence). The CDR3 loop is CASSYPTSTDTLYF. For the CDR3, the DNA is TGTGCCAGCAGTTACCCGACTAGCACAGATACGCTGTATTTT.

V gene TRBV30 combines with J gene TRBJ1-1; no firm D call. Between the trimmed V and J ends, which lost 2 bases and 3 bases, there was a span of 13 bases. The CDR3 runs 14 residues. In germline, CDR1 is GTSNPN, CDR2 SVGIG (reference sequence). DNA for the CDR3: TGTGCCTGGAGTAGTCGGGCGATTCACACTGAAGCTTTCTTT. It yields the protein CAWSSRAIHTEAFF. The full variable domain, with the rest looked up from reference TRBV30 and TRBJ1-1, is SQTIHQWPATLVQPVGSPLSLECTVEGTSNPNLYWYRQAAGRGLQLLFYSVGIGQISSEVPQNLSASRPQDRQFILSSKKLLLSDSGFYLCAWSSRAIHTEAFFGQGTRLTVV.

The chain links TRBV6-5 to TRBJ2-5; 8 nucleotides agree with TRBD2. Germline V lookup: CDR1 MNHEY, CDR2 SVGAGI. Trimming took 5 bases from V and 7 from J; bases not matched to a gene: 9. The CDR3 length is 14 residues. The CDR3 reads CASSGLAVGGTQYF. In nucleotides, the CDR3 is TGTGCCAGCAGTGGACTAGCTGTGGGGGGGACCCAGTACTTC.

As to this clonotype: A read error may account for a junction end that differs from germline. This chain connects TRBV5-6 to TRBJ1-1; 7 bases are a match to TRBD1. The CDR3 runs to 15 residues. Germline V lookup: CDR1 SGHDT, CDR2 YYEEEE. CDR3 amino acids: CASSLADRAHTETLF. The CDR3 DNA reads TGTGCCAGCAGCTTGGCCGACAGGGCGCACACTGAAACTTTATTT.

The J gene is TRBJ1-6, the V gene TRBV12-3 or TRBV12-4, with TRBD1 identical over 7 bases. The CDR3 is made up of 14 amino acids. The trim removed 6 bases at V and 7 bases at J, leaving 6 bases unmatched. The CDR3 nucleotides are TGTGCCAGCAGCCAACAGGGGAGCAATTCACCCCTCCACTTT. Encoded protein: CASSQQGSNSPLHF.

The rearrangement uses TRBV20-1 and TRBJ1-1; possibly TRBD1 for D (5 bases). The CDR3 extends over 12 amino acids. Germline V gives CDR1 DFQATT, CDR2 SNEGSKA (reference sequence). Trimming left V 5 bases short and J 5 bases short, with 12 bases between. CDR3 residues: CSAARGETEAFF. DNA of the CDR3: TGCAGTGCTGCCCGGGGGGAAACTGAAGCTTTCTTT.

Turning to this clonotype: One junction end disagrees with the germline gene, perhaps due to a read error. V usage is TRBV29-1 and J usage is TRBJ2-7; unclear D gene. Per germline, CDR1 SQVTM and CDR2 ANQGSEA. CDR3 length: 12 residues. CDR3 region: CCVERLWGEQYF. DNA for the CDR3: TGCTGCGTTGAAAGGCTATGGGGCGAGCAGTACTTC.

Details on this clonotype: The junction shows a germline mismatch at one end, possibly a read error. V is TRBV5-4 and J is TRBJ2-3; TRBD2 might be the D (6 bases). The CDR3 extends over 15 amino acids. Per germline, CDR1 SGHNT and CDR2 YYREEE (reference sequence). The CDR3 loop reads CASSRAGQRTYTQYF. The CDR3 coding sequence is TGTGCCAGCAGCCGGGCGGGGCAACGCACATATACGCAGTATTTT.

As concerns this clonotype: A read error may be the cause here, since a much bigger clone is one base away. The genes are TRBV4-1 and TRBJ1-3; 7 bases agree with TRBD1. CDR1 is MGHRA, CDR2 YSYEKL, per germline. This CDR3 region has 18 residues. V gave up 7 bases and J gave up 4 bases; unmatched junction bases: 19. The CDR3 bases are TGCGCCAGCAACCCTACTCAGGGACAGCCAACTCTGGGAAACACCATATATTTT. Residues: CASNPTQGQPTLGNTIYF.

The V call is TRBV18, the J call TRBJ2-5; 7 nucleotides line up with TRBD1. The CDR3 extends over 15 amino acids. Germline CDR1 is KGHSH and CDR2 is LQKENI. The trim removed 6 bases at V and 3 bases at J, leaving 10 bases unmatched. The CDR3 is CASSTYTGTEETQYF. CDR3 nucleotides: TGTGCCAGCTCTACGTACACCGGGACAGAAGAGACCCAGTACTTC. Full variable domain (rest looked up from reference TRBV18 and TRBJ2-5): NAGVMQNPRHLVRRRGQEARLRCSPMKGHSHVYWYRQLPEEGLKFMVYLQKENIIDESGMPKERFSAEFPKEGPSILRIQQVVRGDSAAYFCASSTYTGTEETQYFGPGTRLLVL.